The present entry profiles one T cell receptor beta chain with its context. The target of this receptor is not known. Base quality data are lacking; no much larger clone is found one base away. This sample was taken from a study of technical replicates of blood from a few donors (dated by TCRdb to about 2017). The library relied on the immunoSEQ multiplex PCR assay. Imported from immuneACCESS, the table was reduced by TCRdb to in-frame sequences with V and J called. These copies leave out some clones; in studies compared against another copy, an unresolved V gene accounts for under half, and the cause of the remainder is not known. The sample table holds some 79,000 clones, of which roughly 94% were seen once. Jointly, the top ten make up 0.25% to 0.3% of the sample. Via the germline V gene, CDR1 is MGHDK and CDR2 SYGVNS. Cut back by 1 base and 4 bases, the V and J ends lie 4 bases apart. From cysteine to phenylalanine, the CDR3 is 12 amino acids long. Only the CDR3 part of the read is kept: 36 bases, read in frame from the first base.

Recombination connected TRBV25-1 to TRBJ1-2, with the D gene not clear enough to name. The receptor was isolated from a human donor in good health. Sequenced input: T cells isolated from PBMCs. The nucleotide sequence is TGTGCCAGCAGTGAATCCGGCTATGGCTACACCTTC. Its amino acids are CASSESGYGYTF.